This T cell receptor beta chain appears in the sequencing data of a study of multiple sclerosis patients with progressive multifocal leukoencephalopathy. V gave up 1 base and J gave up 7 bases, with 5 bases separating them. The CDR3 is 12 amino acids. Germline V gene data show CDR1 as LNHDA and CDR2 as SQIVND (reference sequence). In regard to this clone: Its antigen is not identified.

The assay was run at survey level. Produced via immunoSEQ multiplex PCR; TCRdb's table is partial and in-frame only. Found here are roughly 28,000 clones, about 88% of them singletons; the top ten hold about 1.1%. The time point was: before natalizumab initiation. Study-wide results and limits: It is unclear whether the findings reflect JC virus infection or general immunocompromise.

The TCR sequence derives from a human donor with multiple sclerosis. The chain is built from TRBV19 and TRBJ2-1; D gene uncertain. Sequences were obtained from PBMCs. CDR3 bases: TGTGCCAGTAGTATAGGGTCAAATGAGCAGTTCTTC. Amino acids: CASSIGSNEQFF.